The next 21 T cell receptor beta chains were all read from a single sample in a study of Ad26.COV2.S vaccination and SARS-CoV-2 variants. Treatment in this sample: some 20 received Ad26.COV2.S at low or high dose, single or two shots; roughly 5 received placebo; per-sample allocation not given. Following the first vaccine or placebo injection, samples were taken on day 63. Measured with immunoSEQ multiplex PCR; TCRdb has only the in-frame clones, and not every one. The data show hundreds of thousands of clones, around 90% seen once. This specimen consisted of peripheral blood, obtained in a trial of Ad26.COV2.S vaccine versus placebo. These TCRs come from a person between 18 and 65 years old who received the Ad26.COV2.S COVID-19 vaccine or a placebo.

CDR3 residues: CASSYVGGRETQYF. The DNA of the CDR3 is TGTGCCAGCAGTTACGTCGGGGGCCGAGAGACCCAGTACTTC. This sequence joins TRBV6-6 and TRBJ2-5; D may correspond to TRBD1 or TRBD2 (6 bases each). CDR1 is MNHNY and CDR2 is SVGAGI in the germline V gene (reference sequence). The CDR3 extends over 14 amino acids. Between the trimmed V and J ends, which lost 2 bases and 4 bases, there was a span of 11 bases.

The chain joins TRBV11-3 to TRBJ1-5, with 9 bases lining up with TRBD1. J lost 0 bases, V lost 4 bases, and 10 bases had no gene match. The CDR3 spans 18 residues. Germline CDR1 is SGHNT and CDR2 is YENEEA. For the CDR3, the DNA is TGTGCCAGCAGCTCGGGACAGGGTACCGTTCTTAGCAATCAGCCCCAGCATTTT. As protein: CASSSGQGTVLSNQPQHF.

The V call is TRBV15, the J call TRBJ2-3; 8 bases map to TRBD2. Trimming removed 3 bases from V and 5 bases from J; junction bases left unmatched: 10. The CDR3 runs 16 residues. Per germline, CDR1 LNHNV and CDR2 YYDKDF (reference sequence). In nucleotides, the CDR3 is TGTGCCACCAGCAGGACCCCGGGACTAGATGGAGATACGCAGTATTTT. Protein: CATSRTPGLDGDTQYF.

The chain joins TRBV19 to TRBJ1-6; 7 positions agree with TRBD1. J lost 14 bases, V lost 8 bases, and 9 bases had no gene match. The V gene's germline CDR1 is LNHDA and CDR2 SQIVND (reference sequence). The CDR3 runs to 12 residues. CDR3 protein: CASGTGEATLHF. The CDR3 bases are TGTGCCAGTGGTACAGGGGAAGCAACCCTCCACTTT.

This chain connects TRBV30 to TRBJ1-2; D may be TRBD1 (6 bases). Germline values: CDR1 GTSNPN, CDR2 SVGIG (reference sequence). V shed 3 bases and J shed 4 bases, with 15 bases lying between them. This CDR3 is 14 amino acids long. CDR3 loop: CAWRGASKSYGYTF. DNA of the CDR3: TGTGCCTGGAGGGGGGCAAGTAAGAGCTATGGCTACACCTTC.

The V call is TRBV6-5, the J call TRBJ2-3; D gene unclear. V was pared by 6 bases and J by 4 bases, with 8 bases between. This CDR3 is 12 amino acids long. CDR1 and CDR2 from the germline V gene are MNHEY and SVGAGI. CDR3 sequence: CASRQAPDTQYF. The CDR3 nucleotides are TGTGCCAGCAGACAAGCTCCAGATACGCAGTATTTT.

The V and J genes are TRBV3-1 (or the pseudogene TRBV3-2) and TRBJ1-3; 7 bases are a match to TRBD1. Germline V CDR1 and CDR2: LGHDT, YNNKEL (reference sequence). The CDR3 has 14 amino acids. With 8 bases clipped from V and 2 bases from J, the junction kept 6 bases outside the gene matches. The CDR3 sequence: CASARDSAGNTIYF. In DNA form, the CDR3 reads TGTGCCAGCGCACGGGACAGCGCTGGAAACACCATATATTTT.

On this clone itself: Other nucleotide sequences from this sample produce the same CDR3. The chain uses TRBV29-1 and TRBJ1-1; the D is unclear. Germline CDR1 is SQVTM and CDR2 is ANQGSEA. The V and J ends lost 4 bases and 1 base respectively, with 7 bases between them. The CDR3 runs 12 residues. CDR3 sequence (DNA): TGCAGCGTTGCCCCAGGGAACACTGAAGCTTTCTTT. Translating gives CSVAPGNTEAFF.

This clone was recorded once. The chain combines TRBV19 with TRBJ1-1; D ambiguous. Trimming cost V 7 bases and J 7 bases, with 13 bases left between them. CDR3 length: 12 residues. Germline assignment: CDR1 LNHDA and CDR2 SQIVND (reference sequence). Here the CDR3 DNA reads TGTGCCAGTACCCTCGAGGGTGGTGAAGCTTTCTTT. Its translation: CASTLEGGEAFF.

The chain joins TRBV19 to TRBJ2-3, with TRBD1 matching over 8 bases. Germline CDR1 LNHDA, CDR2 SQIVND (reference sequence). This CDR3 is built from 19 residues. V shed 6 bases, J shed 0 bases, and the junction held 17 bases outside the gene matches. CDR3 amino acids: CASSPLGMGQDASTDTQYF. The CDR3 nucleotides read TGTGCCAGTAGCCCCCTCGGAATGGGACAGGACGCTAGCACAGATACGCAGTATTTT.

About this clone itself: No DNA is shown, since the ends of the CDR3 on it are uncertain; the CDR3 is the one TCRdb lists. The CDR3 here is CASSSSGGGYNEQFF. The chain has TRBV6-6 and TRBJ2-1; the table gives TRBD2 as D, unverified against the DNA. The CDR3 is made up of 15 amino acids, end residues included. Per germline, CDR1 MNHNY and CDR2 SVGAGI (reference sequence).

The V gene is TRBV4-3, the J gene TRBJ1-3; tentatively, D is TRBD1 (5 bases). In germline, CDR1 is LGHNA, CDR2 YSLEER. Trimming took off 0 bases at V and 0 bases at J, with 9 bases between the two ends. This CDR3 contains 16 residues. CDR3 in amino acids: CASSQETANSGNTIYF. The CDR3 nucleotides read TGCGCCAGCAGCCAAGAGACAGCAAACTCTGGAAACACCATATATTTT.

With regard to this clone: The sample contains more than one DNA sequence encoding this CDR3. This sequence joins TRBV18 and TRBJ2-1; 8 bases are a match to TRBD2. Germline CDR1 KGHSH, CDR2 LQKENI. The CDR3 totals 13 residues. With V trimmed by 6 bases and J by 8 bases, 6 bases remained unmatched. CDR3 nucleotides: TGTGCCAGCTCGCCTCAGACTAGCGATGAGCAGTTCTTC. Amino acid sequence: CASSPQTSDEQFF.

The gene calls are TRBV28 and TRBJ1-1; D is unresolved. The CDR3 runs 13 residues. In germline, CDR1 is MDHEN, CDR2 SYDVKM. Trimming took off 5 bases at V and 5 bases at J, with 12 bases between the two ends. The CDR3 loop reads CASSPSGGTEAFF. The CDR3, as DNA: TGTGCCAGCAGTCCCTCAGGTGGAACTGAAGCTTTCTTT.

The J gene is TRBJ2-3, the V gene TRBV4-1; TRBD2 agrees at 8 bases. V was pared by 1 base and J by 2 bases, with 11 bases of the junction left unmatched. CDR1 MGHRA and CDR2 YSYEKL come from the germline V gene. The CDR3 consists of 18 residues. The CDR3 DNA reads as TGCGCCAGCAGCCAAGGACGAGCCCCGGGACTAGACACAGATACGCAGTATTTT. It specifies CASSQGRAPGLDTDTQYF.

The V gene is TRBV13, the J gene TRBJ2-3; a weak D match, TRBD1 (5 bases). In germline, CDR1 is PRHDT, CDR2 FYEKMQ (reference sequence). V shed 2 bases and J shed 4 bases, with 40 bases lying between them. This CDR3 comprises 24 residues. For the CDR3, the DNA is TGTGCCAGCAGCTTATGGAACGGCAATATCAGGGCTTCACGAGGAACACGAACCGCAGATACGCAGTATTTT. Protein sequence: CASSLWNGNIRASRGTRTADTQYF.

The sample holds one count of this clone. The CDR3 DNA reads as TGTGCCAGCAGTCCGAGGCTGGGCGAGACCCAGTACTTC. Translation: CASSPRLGETQYF. This sequence joins TRBV12-3 or TRBV12-4 and TRBJ2-5, with D hard to call. The germline V and J ends were trimmed by 5 bases and 5 bases, with 12 bases remaining between them. This CDR3 contains 13 residues.

The V call is TRBV4-1, the J call TRBJ1-1, with D uncertain. The V end was cut by 5 bases, the J end by 3 bases, with 16 bases between. Germline lookup yields CDR1 MGHRA and CDR2 YSYEKL. The CDR3 consists of 15 residues. CDR3 region: CASSTEMGIDTEAFF. The CDR3 bases are TGCGCCAGCAGCACGGAGATGGGAATCGACACTGAAGCTTTCTTT.

The J gene is TRBJ2-3, the V gene TRBV3-1 (or the pseudogene TRBV3-2); possible D gene TRBD1, 5 bases. CDR1 is LGHDT and CDR2 is YNNKEL in the germline V gene (reference sequence). V was trimmed by 1 base and J by 4 bases, leaving 12 bases between them. The CDR3 spans 15 residues. CDR3 bases: TGTGCCAGCAGCCAAGGGCAGGGTCTAGCAGATACGCAGTATTTT. Its protein product is CASSQGQGLADTQYF.

Of note for this clone: The sample has other DNA sequences that encode this CDR3 too. This chain links TRBV19 with TRBJ2-7; D perhaps matches TRBD1 (6 bases). The germline V gene has CDR1 LNHDA and CDR2 SQIVND (reference sequence). V shed 6 bases and J shed 0 bases, with 12 bases lying between them. This CDR3 comprises 14 residues. The CDR3 DNA is TGTGCCAGTAGCCTCGGACAGTTCTCCTACGAGCAGTACTTC. Amino acids: CASSLGQFSYEQYF.

This clone was observed once. The same CDR3 can be traced to other DNA sequences in this sample. The chain carries TRBV28 and TRBJ2-5; tentative D call: TRBD2 (6 bases). V gave up 8 bases and J gave up 5 bases, with 9 bases separating them. Germline CDR1 MDHEN, CDR2 SYDVKM. The CDR3 loop spans 11 amino acids. The CDR3 region has the DNA TGTGCCAGCCGGGAGCGGGAGACCCAGTACTTC. This gives the protein CASRERETQYF.